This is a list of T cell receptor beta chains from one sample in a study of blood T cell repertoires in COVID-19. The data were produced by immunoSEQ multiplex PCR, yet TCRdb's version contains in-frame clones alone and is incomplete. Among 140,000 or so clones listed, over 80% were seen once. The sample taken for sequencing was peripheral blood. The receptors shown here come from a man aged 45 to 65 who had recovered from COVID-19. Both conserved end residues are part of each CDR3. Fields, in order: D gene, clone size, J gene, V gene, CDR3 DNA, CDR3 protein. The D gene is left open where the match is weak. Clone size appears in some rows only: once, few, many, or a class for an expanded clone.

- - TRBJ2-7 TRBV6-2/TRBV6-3 TGTGCCAGCAGTAACAGGGTTGAGGCCTACGAGCAGTACTTC CASSNRVEAYEQYF
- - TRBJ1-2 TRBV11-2 TGTGCCAGCAGCTTAGACGTACAGGGCCTCTACACCTTC CASSLDVQGLYTF
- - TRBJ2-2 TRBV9 TGTGCCAGCAGCGTAGCTGGGGCTGGCGGGGAGCTGTTTTTT CASSVAGAGGELFF
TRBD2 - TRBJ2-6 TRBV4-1 TGCGCCAGCAGCCTACTAGCGGGGGAGACCTCTGGGGCCAACGTCCTGACTTTC CASSLLAGETSGANVLTF
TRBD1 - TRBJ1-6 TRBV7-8 TGTGCCAGCAGCGTTGCCGGGACAGGAGGCAATAATTCACCCCTCCACTTT CASSVAGTGGNNSPLHF
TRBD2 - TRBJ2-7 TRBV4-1 TGCGCCAGCAGCCCGGGGCAGCGGGGGGGCTCCTACGAGCAGTACTTC CASSPGQRGGSYEQYF
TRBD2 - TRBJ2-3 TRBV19 TGTGCCAGTAGCGGGGGGGCTCTTCTCCTAAGCGCAGATACGCAGTATTTT CASSGGALLLSADTQYF
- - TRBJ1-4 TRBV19 TGTGCCAGTAGTTCCCCATCCTCTTCGGCTAATGAAAAACTGTTTTTT CASSSPSSSANEKLFF
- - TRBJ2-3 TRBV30 TGTGCCTGGCTAAAAACCTGGTCAGATACGCAGTATTTT CAWLKTWSDTQYF
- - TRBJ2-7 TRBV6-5 TGTGCCAGCAGCCCAGGGTACTCCTACGAGCAGTACTTC CASSPGYSYEQYF
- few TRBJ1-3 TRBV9 TGTGCCAGCAGCGACAGGACCTCTGGAAACACCATATATTTT CASSDRTSGNTIYF
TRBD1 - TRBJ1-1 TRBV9 TGTGCCAGCAGCGTAGAAGGACAGGGGGCTTTTTTTGGCGAGGCTTTCTTT CASSVEGQGAFFGEAFF
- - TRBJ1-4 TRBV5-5 TGTGCCAGCAGCTTGACCCGACAGGTTAGGGAAAAACTGTTTTTT CASSLTRQVREKLFF
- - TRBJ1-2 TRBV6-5 TGTGCCAGCAGTTACTCGCTAGCCGATACTTTTGGCTACACCTTC CASSYSLADTFGYTF
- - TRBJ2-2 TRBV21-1 TGTGCCAGCAGCAACCCCGGGGGGACCTATACCGGGGAGCTGTTTTTT CASSNPGGTYTGELFF
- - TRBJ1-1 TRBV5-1 TGCGCCAGCAGCTTGGAGCTGCAGAACACTGAAGCTTTCTTT CASSLELQNTEAFF
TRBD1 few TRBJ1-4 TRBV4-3 TGCGCCAGCAGCCAAGATCGTAGGACAGGGAAAAATGAAAAACTGTTTTTT CASSQDRRTGKNEKLFF
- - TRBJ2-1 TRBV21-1 TGTGCCAGCAGCGTTCCCGGGACTAGCGGGAAATACAATGAGCAGTTCTTC CASSVPGTSGKYNEQFF
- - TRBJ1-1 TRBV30 TGTGCCTGGAGTAAAGATACAGGGAACACTGAAGCTTTCTTT CAWSKDTGNTEAFF
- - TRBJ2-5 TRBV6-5 TGTGCTGGGGGCCGGCGGACCCAAGAGACCCAGTACTTC CAGGRRTQETQYF
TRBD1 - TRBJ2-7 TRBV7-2 TGTGCCAGCGGGCGTTTGGGACAGGGGGCCTACGAGCAGTACTTC CASGRLGQGAYEQYF
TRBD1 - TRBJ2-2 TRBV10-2 TGCGCCAGCTCCGGGACAGGGGACACCGGGGAGCTGTTTTTT CASSGTGDTGELFF
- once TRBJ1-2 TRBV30 TGTGCCTGGAGTGTACAAACAGCCTATGGCTACACCTTC CAWSVQTAYGYTF
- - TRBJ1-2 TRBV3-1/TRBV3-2 TGTGCCAGCAGTGATCCTCCCGTGGGACTTTACACCTTC CASSDPPVGLYTF
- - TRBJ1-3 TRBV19 TGTGCCAGTAGTTCACGGACATCTTCTGGAAACACCATATATTTT CASSSRTSSGNTIYF
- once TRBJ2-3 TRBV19 TGTGCCAGTAGTATCGGACAGTCGGTGGATACGCAGTATTTT CASSIGQSVDTQYF
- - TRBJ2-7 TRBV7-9 TGTGCCAGCAGCTCGCCAGACATTTTTTACGAGCAGTACTTC CASSSPDIFYEQYF
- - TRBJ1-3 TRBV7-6 TGTGCCAGCAGCTTAACCCCCAGGGAACCTCTCTCTGGAAACACCATATATTTT CASSLTPREPLSGNTIYF
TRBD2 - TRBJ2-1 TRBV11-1 TGTGCCAGCAGCTTCTGGGGCGGGGGCTACAATGAGCAGTTCTTC CASSFWGGGYNEQFF
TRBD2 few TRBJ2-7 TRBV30 TGTGCCTGGAGTGTAATCAGAACTAGCGGGGAAGTCTACGAGCAGTACTTC CAWSVIRTSGEVYEQYF
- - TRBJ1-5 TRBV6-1 TGTGCCAGCAGTGAAGTAGACGGGAGGAATCAGCCCCAGCATTTT CASSEVDGRNQPQHF
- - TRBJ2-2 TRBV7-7 TGTGCCAGCAGCTTTCTCCCAGGGATCGACACCGGGGAGCTGTTTTTT CASSFLPGIDTGELFF
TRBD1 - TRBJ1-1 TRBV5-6 TGTGCCAGCAGCCTCGGACAGGGACTCAACACTGAAGCTTTCTTT CASSLGQGLNTEAFF
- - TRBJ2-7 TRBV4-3 TGCGCCAGCAGCCAAGAATTTCGGTACGAGCAGTACTTC CASSQEFRYEQYF
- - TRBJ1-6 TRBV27 TGTGCCAGCAGTGGTGACAGGCCCGACGTACTTAATTCACCCCTCCACTTT CASSGDRPDVLNSPLHF
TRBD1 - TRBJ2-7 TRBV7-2 TGTGCCAGCAGCTTAAGCCAGGGGGTGGGATACGAGCAGTACTTC CASSLSQGVGYEQYF
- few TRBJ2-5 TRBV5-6 TGTGCCAGCAGCCGTGCAGGGGCTGGGGAGACCCAGTACTTC CASSRAGAGETQYF
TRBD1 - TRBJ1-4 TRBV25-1 TGTGCCAGCAGTGAACCGGGACAGGGGATCCTGCGGAAACTGTTTTTT CASSEPGQGILRKLFF
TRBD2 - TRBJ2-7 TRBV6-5 TGTGCCAGCCGCTTTTGGGTTAGCGGGGAAAGCGAGCAGTACTTC CASRFWVSGESEQYF
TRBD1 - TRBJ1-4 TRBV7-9 TGTGCCAGCAGTCACAGGGGAGTTAGGAATGAAAAACTGTTTTTT CASSHRGVRNEKLFF
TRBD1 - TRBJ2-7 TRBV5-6 TGTGCCAGCAGCTTCCCGACAGGGGCCTACGAGCAGTACTTC CASSFPTGAYEQYF
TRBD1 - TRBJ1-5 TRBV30 TGTGCCTGGAGTACAGGGGATGGTCAGCCCCAGCATTTT CAWSTGDGQPQHF
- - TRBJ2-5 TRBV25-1 TGTGCCAGCAGTGAAGGTGGGGCCGTGGAGACCCAGTACTTC CASSEGGAVETQYF
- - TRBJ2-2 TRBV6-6 TGTGCCAGCAGTCTCGGGGGAGGGGGGAGTCACACCGGGGAGCTGTTTTTT CASSLGGGGSHTGELFF
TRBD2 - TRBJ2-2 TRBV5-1 TGCGCCAGCAGCTTGGAAGCGGGGGGAAGTCTCACCGGGGAGCTGTTTTTT CASSLEAGGSLTGELFF
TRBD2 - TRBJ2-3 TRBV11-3 TGTGCCAGCCAGAAAGAGCGGGATACAGATACGCAGTATTTT CASQKERDTDTQYF
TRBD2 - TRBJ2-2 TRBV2 TGTGCCAGCAGTAGCGGGGTGAGCACCGGGGAGCTGTTTTTT CASSSGVSTGELFF
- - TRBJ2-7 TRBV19 TGTGCCAGTAGGACCCGGGACTCCTCCTACGAGCAGTACTTC CASRTRDSSYEQYF
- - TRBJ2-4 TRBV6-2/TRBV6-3 TGTGCCAGCAGTTACAGAGGTTACAAAAACATTCAGTACTTC CASSYRGYKNIQYF
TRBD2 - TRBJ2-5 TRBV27 TGTGCCAGCAGCCGAATTAGCGGGGGGCCACCTCCGGAGACCCAGTACTTC CASSRISGGPPPETQYF
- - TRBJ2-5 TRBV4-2 TGTGCCAGCAGCCAAGAAGGGAGAGAGACCCAGTACTTC CASSQEGRETQYF